Following are 23 T cell receptor beta chains from one sample sequenced in a study of blood T cell repertoires in COVID-19. Clones were read by immunoSEQ multiplex PCR, and TCRdb kept only the in-frame ones, dropping some. The profile shows over 90,000 clones, 81% of them singletons. Sequencing was done on a sample of peripheral blood. These receptors originate from a man aged 55 to 70 with acute or convalescent COVID-19.

The gene calls are TRBV14 and TRBJ2-1, with 11 nucleotides matching TRBD2. V lost 1 base to trimming and J lost 2 bases; unmatched junction nucleotides: 4. Per the germline V gene, CDR1 is SGHDN and CDR2 is FVKESK. The CDR3 is made up of 17 amino acids. CDR3 sequence: CASSQGLAGGTYNEQFF. The CDR3 DNA reads TGTGCCAGCAGCCAAGGTCTAGCGGGAGGCACCTACAATGAGCAGTTCTTC.

The rearrangement links TRBV6-2 or TRBV6-3 to TRBJ2-7; 8 nucleotides match TRBD1. CDR3 length: 17 residues. CDR1 is MNHEY and CDR2 is SVGEGT in the germline V gene. The V segment lost 4 bases and the J segment 2 bases; nucleotides outside the gene matches: 13. For the CDR3, the DNA is TGTGCCAGCAGTTCGGCAGGGGGCAACTCCCGACCCTACGAGCAGTACTTC. Translation gives CASSSAGGNSRPYEQYF.

A word on this clone: Other DNA sequences in the sample encode the same CDR3. The rearrangement joins TRBV5-1 to TRBJ1-1; D gene unclear. Germline-derived CDR1 and CDR2 are SGHRS and YFSETQ. The CDR3 covers 12 residues. V was clipped by 6 bases and J by 1 base, with 7 bases between them. The CDR3 loop reads CASIHRNTEAFF. CDR3 sequence (DNA): TGCGCCAGCATTCACAGGAACACTGAAGCTTTCTTT.

The chain combines TRBV7-9 with TRBJ1-6, with D perhaps TRBD1 (5 bases). CDR3 size: 15 residues. The germline gives CDR1 SEHNR, CDR2 FQNEAQ (reference sequence). With 2 bases removed from V and 8 bases from J, the gap between germline ends came to 13 bases. The CDR3 DNA reads as TGTGCCAGCAGCTTATTTCGGTCGGGGGATTCACCCCTCCACTTT. Translation gives CASSLFRSGDSPLHF.

J is TRBJ2-1 and V is TRBV19; TRBD2 agrees at 12 bases. V trimming: 6 bases; J trimming: 9 bases; junction bases outside the gene matches: 6. Germline CDR1 reads LNHDA; CDR2 reads SQIVND (reference sequence). There are 14 residues in the CDR3. The CDR3 DNA sequence: TGTGCCAGTAGCCGACTAGCGGGAGTTCCTGAGCAGTTCTTC. Its translation: CASSRLAGVPEQFF.

The J gene is TRBJ2-1, the V gene TRBV10-3, with 7 bases lining up with TRBD1. CDR3 length: 16 residues. From germline, CDR1 is ENHRY and CDR2 SYGVKD. Unmatched junction bases numbered 2, after V lost 0 bases and J lost 0 bases. In DNA form, the CDR3 reads TGTGCCATCAGTGAGTCGGGACAGTTCTCCTACAATGAGCAGTTCTTC. Its protein product is CAISESGQFSYNEQFF.

The chain uses TRBV3-1 (or the pseudogene TRBV3-2) and TRBJ2-1; TRBD2 matches 7 bases. Germline CDR1 reads LGHDT; CDR2 reads YNNKEL (reference sequence). The CDR3 totals 17 residues. J gave up 8 bases and V 2 bases, and 15 bases lay outside the gene matches. The CDR3 sequence: CASSQPHLRGKLHEQFF. Here the CDR3 DNA reads TGTGCCAGCAGCCAACCTCACTTGCGGGGGAAACTGCATGAGCAGTTCTTC.

This clone was observed a single time. The genes are TRBV29-1 and TRBJ2-2; 9 bases fit TRBD1. Germline V gene data show CDR1 as SQVTM and CDR2 as ANQGSEA. V trimming: 6 bases; J trimming: 4 bases; junction bases outside the gene matches: 6. CDR3 size: 14 residues. In DNA, the CDR3 is TGCAGCGTCGCGGACAGGGGAAGCACCGGGGAGCTGTTTTTT. It translates to CSVADRGSTGELFF.

The chain has TRBV5-4 and TRBJ2-3; 12 nucleotides line up with TRBD2. The V and J ends lost 0 bases and 3 bases, in that order; junction bases with no gene match: 5. The CDR3 runs 17 residues. Germline CDR1 SGHNT, CDR2 YYREEE (reference sequence). CDR3 DNA: TGTGCCAGCAGCTTGGCTAGCGGGGGGGCCAAAACAGATACGCAGTATTTT. Encoded protein: CASSLASGGAKTDTQYF.

Only a few counts were recorded for this clone. The chain has TRBV5-6 and TRBJ2-6, with D uncertain. V lost 0 bases and J 0 bases, leaving 7 bases between the germline ends. The CDR3 extends over 16 amino acids. CDR1 is SGHDT and CDR2 is YYEEEE in the germline V gene. The CDR3 here is CASSLDYSSGANVLTF. CDR3 in DNA: TGTGCCAGCAGCTTGGATTACAGCTCTGGGGCCAACGTCCTGACTTTC.

V usage is TRBV4-1 and J usage is TRBJ2-2, with D possibly TRBD1 on 6 matching bases. Germline V gene lookup returns CDR1 MGHRA and CDR2 YSYEKL. The CDR3 totals 16 residues. The V gene lost 1 base and the J gene lost 5 bases, with 14 bases spanning the gap. The CDR3 protein is CASSQAFRGITGELFF. The CDR3 DNA reads as TGCGCCAGCAGCCAAGCTTTCAGGGGCATAACCGGGGAGCTGTTTTTT.

The chain joins TRBV30 to TRBJ1-1; 11 bases agree with TRBD1. Germline lookup yields CDR1 GTSNPN and CDR2 SVGIG (reference sequence). V lost 3 bases to trimming and J lost 5 bases; unmatched junction nucleotides: 5. The CDR3 length is 14 residues. The CDR3 sequence is CAWRDRGRRTEAFF. The DNA for the CDR3 is TGTGCCTGGAGGGACAGGGGGCGAAGGACTGAAGCTTTCTTT.

The chain couples TRBV3-1 (or the pseudogene TRBV3-2) to TRBJ2-7; the D gene is possibly TRBD1 (6 bases). This CDR3 is 15 amino acids long. Germline lookup yields CDR1 LGHDT and CDR2 YNNKEL (reference sequence). The V and J ends lost 0 bases and 3 bases respectively, with 12 bases between them. CDR3 coding DNA: TGTGCCAGCAGCCAAGATCCTGGACAGTTCTACGAGCAGTACTTC. This translates into CASSQDPGQFYEQYF.

The chain couples TRBV2 to TRBJ1-5; D perhaps matches TRBD1 (5 bases). This CDR3 region has 14 residues. Trimming cost V 6 bases and J 5 bases, with 14 bases left between them. The germline CDR1 and CDR2 sequences are SNHLY and FYNNEI. CDR3 bases: TGTGCCAGCAGCCGGGACTTCGAAGATCAGCCCCAGCATTTT. It translates to CASSRDFEDQPQHF.

The V and J genes are TRBV2 and TRBJ1-2; no clear D gene. The CDR3 extends over 13 amino acids. V gave up 7 bases and J gave up 2 bases, with 11 bases separating them. Germline V lookup: CDR1 SNHLY, CDR2 FYNNEI. The CDR3 sequence: CASMALGNYGYTF. CDR3 DNA: TGTGCCAGCATGGCCCTCGGGAACTATGGCTACACCTTC.

This chain uses TRBV2 with TRBJ2-2; possibly TRBD1 for D (6 bases). The CDR3 runs 14 residues. V was trimmed by 7 bases and J by 0 bases, leaving 9 bases between them. Germline CDR1 and CDR2: SNHLY and FYNNEI. The CDR3 reads CASNRVSNTGELFF. The CDR3 DNA reads as TGTGCCAGCAACAGGGTTTCGAACACCGGGGAGCTGTTTTTT.

The V call is TRBV3-1 (or the pseudogene TRBV3-2), the J call TRBJ1-1, with 7 positions matching TRBD1. J was trimmed by 3 bases and V by 4 bases; bases with no gene match: 11. This CDR3 comprises 16 residues. Germline V gene sequence: CDR1 LGHDT, CDR2 YNNKEL (reference sequence). CDR3 residues: CASSLRRRGPDTEAFF. Here the CDR3 DNA reads TGTGCCAGCAGCCTCCGGAGAAGGGGGCCTGACACTGAAGCTTTCTTT.

The count of this clone is one. V is TRBV3-1 (or the pseudogene TRBV3-2) and J is TRBJ2-1; tentatively, D is TRBD1 (6 bases). Between the trimmed V and J ends, which lost 3 bases and 2 bases, there was a span of 17 bases. The CDR3 is 17 residues long. Per the germline V gene, CDR1 is LGHDT and CDR2 is YNNKEL (reference sequence). CDR3 sequence: CASSHQVSWTAYNEQFF. The CDR3 nucleotides are TGTGCCAGCAGCCATCAGGTCTCCTGGACAGCCTACAATGAGCAGTTCTTC.

The V gene is TRBV5-6, the J gene TRBJ1-2, with 9 bases matching TRBD1. CDR1 and CDR2 (germline): SGHDT, YYEEEE. V lost 4 bases to trimming and J lost 6 bases; unmatched junction nucleotides: 1. The CDR3 covers 12 residues. The CDR3 sequence: CASSRDRDGYTF. The CDR3, as DNA: TGTGCCAGCAGCAGGGACAGGGATGGCTACACCTTC. Full variable domain (outside the CDR3, taken from reference TRBV5-6 and TRBJ1-2): DAGVTQSPTHLIKTRGQQVTLRCSPKSGHDTVSWYQQALGQGPQFIFQYYEEEERQRGNFPDRFSGHQFPNYSSELNVNALLLGDSALYLCASSRDRDGYTFGSGTRLTVV.

This chain links TRBV6-2 or TRBV6-3 with TRBJ1-5, with TRBD1 matching over 7 bases. J lost 5 bases, V lost 5 bases, and 18 bases had no gene match. The germline V gene has CDR1 MNHEY and CDR2 SVGEGT. CDR3 length: 18 amino acids. The CDR3 sequence: CASSKPGQYSNQHQPQHF. In DNA, the CDR3 is TGTGCCAGCAGTAAACCGGGACAGTATAGCAATCAGCATCAGCCCCAGCATTTT.

This chain links TRBV5-4 with TRBJ2-2, with 11 positions matching TRBD2. CDR1 SGHNT and CDR2 YYREEE come from the germline V gene (reference sequence). V lost 0 bases to trimming and J lost 9 bases; unmatched junction nucleotides: 7. The CDR3 has 16 residues. CDR3 amino acids: CASSLDLAGGVWELFF. The CDR3 DNA sequence: TGTGCCAGCAGCTTGGATCTAGCGGGAGGTGTGTGGGAGCTGTTTTTT.

The V and J genes are TRBV7-9 and TRBJ1-2; D perhaps matches TRBD1 (6 bases). Trimming pared 0 bases from V and 8 bases from J, leaving 13 bases between. Germline lookup yields CDR1 SEHNR and CDR2 FQNEAQ (reference sequence). The CDR3 spans 14 residues. This CDR3 is CASSLALRGLGYTF. The CDR3 DNA sequence: TGTGCCAGCAGCTTAGCATTGCGGGGGCTGGGCTACACCTTC.

The rearrangement uses TRBV19 and TRBJ2-1; TRBD2 aligns across 7 bases. This CDR3 has 13 residues. The V gene end was trimmed by 3 bases and the J gene end by 7 bases; junction bases not matched to a gene: 3. CDR1 LNHDA and CDR2 SQIVND come from the germline V gene (reference sequence). The CDR3 DNA sequence: TGTGCCAGTAGTATGCGGGAGTTTAATGAGCAGTTCTTC. It codes for CASSMREFNEQFF.